Listed below are T cell receptor beta chains from one sample, sequenced in a study of shared clonotypes between healthy human individuals. The method was immunoSEQ multiplex PCR; TCRdb's version includes in-frame clones alone and lacks a portion of them. The sample holds millions of clones, approximately 93% seen once. The sequenced material came from naive CD4+ T cells from PBMCs. All receptors derive from a man in his late teens or twenties in good health. Some clones in this sample may be carry-over from other donors' samples. Both conserved end residues are part of each CDR3. Fields, in order: D gene, V gene, clone size, CDR3 length, J gene, CDR3 DNA, CDR3 protein. The D gene is left open where the match is weak. For some rows the clone size is stated as once, few or many, or as a class when expanded; others skip it.

D gene: -; V gene: TRBV7-8; clone size: -; CDR3 length: 15; J gene: TRBJ1-3; CDR3 DNA: TGTGCCAGCACCAGGCAGGGGAACTCTGGAAACACCATATATTTT; CDR3 protein: CASTRQGNSGNTIYF
D gene: -; V gene: TRBV30; clone size: -; CDR3 length: 12; J gene: TRBJ1-3; CDR3 DNA: TGTGCCTTGGGGGGGCCTGGAAACACCATATATTTT; CDR3 protein: CALGGPGNTIYF
D gene: -; V gene: TRBV27; clone size: -; CDR3 length: 14; J gene: TRBJ1-3; CDR3 DNA: TGTGCCAGCAGCCCTAGGGGAACTGGAAACACCATATATTTT; CDR3 protein: CASSPRGTGNTIYF
D gene: TRBD1; V gene: TRBV5-1; clone size: -; CDR3 length: 16; J gene: TRBJ2-3; CDR3 DNA: TGCGCCAGCAGCTTACGCCGGGACAGAAACACAGATACGCAGTATTTT; CDR3 protein: CASSLRRDRNTDTQYF
D gene: TRBD1; V gene: TRBV6-5; clone size: -; CDR3 length: 14; J gene: TRBJ2-7; CDR3 DNA: TGTGCCAGCAGCCGGGACAGGACCTACTACGAGCAGTACTTC; CDR3 protein: CASSRDRTYYEQYF
D gene: -; V gene: TRBV28; clone size: -; CDR3 length: 15; J gene: TRBJ2-3; CDR3 DNA: TGTGCCAGCAGGGCTAGACAGGGACTCACAGATACGCAGTATTTT; CDR3 protein: CASRARQGLTDTQYF
D gene: TRBD2; V gene: TRBV7-2; clone size: -; CDR3 length: 17; J gene: TRBJ2-2; CDR3 DNA: TGTGCCAGCAGCTCAGCCGGGACTAGGTCGATACCCGGGGAGCTGTTTTTT; CDR3 protein: CASSSAGTRSIPGELFF
D gene: TRBD1; V gene: TRBV11-3; clone size: -; CDR3 length: 15; J gene: TRBJ2-7; CDR3 DNA: TGTGCCAGCAGCTTAGGCGGGACAGGGGCCTACGAGCAGTACTTC; CDR3 protein: CASSLGGTGAYEQYF
D gene: -; V gene: TRBV5-1; clone size: -; CDR3 length: 13; J gene: TRBJ1-2; CDR3 DNA: TGCGCCAGCAGCTTCGAAAGTGCTACGGGCTACACCTTC; CDR3 protein: CASSFESATGYTF
D gene: TRBD1; V gene: TRBV5-5; clone size: -; CDR3 length: 18; J gene: TRBJ1-5; CDR3 DNA: TGTGCCAGCAGCCCCGGGACAGGGGATAAACGATTCGATCAGCCCCAGCATTTT; CDR3 protein: CASSPGTGDKRFDQPQHF
D gene: -; V gene: TRBV2; clone size: -; CDR3 length: 13; J gene: TRBJ1-1; CDR3 DNA: TGTGCCAGCAGCGAGGGGGTGAACACTGAAGCTTTCTTT; CDR3 protein: CASSEGVNTEAFF
D gene: -; V gene: TRBV2; clone size: -; CDR3 length: 16; J gene: TRBJ2-1; CDR3 DNA: TGTGCCAGCAGTGCCGGCGGAGTTTTACCCCACAGAGAGCAGTTCTTC; CDR3 protein: CASSAGGVLPHREQFF
D gene: -; V gene: TRBV5-1; clone size: -; CDR3 length: 15; J gene: TRBJ2-2; CDR3 DNA: TGCGCCAGCAGGGAGAGAGGGGGGAACACCGGGGAGCTGTTTTTT; CDR3 protein: CASRERGGNTGELFF
D gene: TRBD2; V gene: TRBV5-1; clone size: -; CDR3 length: 18; J gene: TRBJ2-3; CDR3 DNA: TGCGCCAGCAGCCTCGACCCATCAGGACTAGCGGGGATGGATACGCAGTATTTT; CDR3 protein: CASSLDPSGLAGMDTQYF
D gene: TRBD1; V gene: TRBV6-1; clone size: -; CDR3 length: 14; J gene: TRBJ2-2; CDR3 DNA: TGTGCCAGCAGTGGGACAGGGGCCACCGGGGAGCTGTTTTTT; CDR3 protein: CASSGTGATGELFF
D gene: TRBD2; V gene: TRBV28; clone size: -; CDR3 length: 15; J gene: TRBJ2-1; CDR3 DNA: TGTGCCAGCAGTTTGATTAGCGGGAATGCCCATGAGCAGTTCTTC; CDR3 protein: CASSLISGNAHEQFF
D gene: TRBD2; V gene: TRBV28; clone size: -; CDR3 length: 16; J gene: TRBJ2-7; CDR3 DNA: TGTGCCAGCTTGCTCGGCGGGACTAGCGGGAGAAGAAAGCAGTACTTC; CDR3 protein: CASLLGGTSGRRKQYF
D gene: -; V gene: TRBV7-9; clone size: -; CDR3 length: 13; J gene: TRBJ1-1; CDR3 DNA: TGTGCCAGCAGCTTTAACACGAACACTGAAGCTTTCTTT; CDR3 protein: CASSFNTNTEAFF
D gene: TRBD2; V gene: TRBV5-1; clone size: -; CDR3 length: 21; J gene: TRBJ2-1; CDR3 DNA: TGCGCCAGCAGCTCAACCCTCGGGACGGAGCGGGAGAGTTTGTCCTACAATGAGCAGTTCTTC; CDR3 protein: CASSSTLGTERESLSYNEQFF
D gene: -; V gene: TRBV5-1; clone size: -; CDR3 length: 15; J gene: TRBJ2-5; CDR3 DNA: TGCGCCAGCAGCTTTGCTACAGGAGGGGCGGAGACCCAGTACTTC; CDR3 protein: CASSFATGGAETQYF
D gene: -; V gene: TRBV4-3; clone size: -; CDR3 length: 18; J gene: TRBJ2-2; CDR3 DNA: TGCGCCAGCAGCCAAGAAAGTAAAGCGACCCGGAACACCGGGGAGCTGTTTTTT; CDR3 protein: CASSQESKATRNTGELFF
D gene: TRBD2; V gene: TRBV7-2; clone size: -; CDR3 length: 15; J gene: TRBJ2-3; CDR3 DNA: TGTGCCAGCAGCCTTAAGGTAGCGGGATCAGATACGCAGTATTTT; CDR3 protein: CASSLKVAGSDTQYF
D gene: -; V gene: TRBV11-3; clone size: once; CDR3 length: 14; J gene: TRBJ2-7; CDR3 DNA: TGTGCCAGCAGCTCCACAGGGGAGGGCGCCGAGCAGTACTTC; CDR3 protein: CASSSTGEGAEQYF
D gene: -; V gene: TRBV9; clone size: -; CDR3 length: 15; J gene: TRBJ1-2; CDR3 DNA: TGTGCCAGCAGCGTAGAAGGAGGGTACGGCTATGGCTACACCTTC; CDR3 protein: CASSVEGGYGYGYTF
D gene: -; V gene: TRBV10-3; clone size: -; CDR3 length: 16; J gene: TRBJ2-1; CDR3 DNA: TGTGCCATCAGTGAGGGGGGTAGCAGTCCCTACAATGAGCAGTTCTTC; CDR3 protein: CAISEGGSSPYNEQFF
D gene: TRBD1; V gene: TRBV6-5; clone size: -; CDR3 length: 14; J gene: TRBJ1-2; CDR3 DNA: TGTGCCAGCAGTCTCGGGACAGGGTCCTATGGCTACACCTTC; CDR3 protein: CASSLGTGSYGYTF
D gene: -; V gene: TRBV5-1; clone size: -; CDR3 length: 15; J gene: TRBJ1-4; CDR3 DNA: TGCGCCAGCAGCTTGGCCGGGCAGGGTAATGAAAAACTGTTTTTT; CDR3 protein: CASSLAGQGNEKLFF
D gene: -; V gene: TRBV11-2; clone size: once; CDR3 length: 15; J gene: TRBJ2-1; CDR3 DNA: TGTGCCAGCAGCGACTTGAGAGGGCGGGGTAATGAGCAGTTCTTC; CDR3 protein: CASSDLRGRGNEQFF
D gene: TRBD1; V gene: TRBV18; clone size: once; CDR3 length: 14; J gene: TRBJ2-7; CDR3 DNA: TGTGCCAGCTCTCCAGAGGGACAGGGGAACCAGCAGTACTTC; CDR3 protein: CASSPEGQGNQQYF
D gene: -; V gene: TRBV19; clone size: -; CDR3 length: 15; J gene: TRBJ1-1; CDR3 DNA: TGTGCCAGTAGTATTTTGGGACTCCCGAACACTGAAGCTTTCTTT; CDR3 protein: CASSILGLPNTEAFF
D gene: -; V gene: TRBV18; clone size: -; CDR3 length: 14; J gene: TRBJ1-1; CDR3 DNA: TGTGCCAGCTCACGGGGACCCGCGAACACTGAAGCTTTCTTT; CDR3 protein: CASSRGPANTEAFF
D gene: -; V gene: TRBV27; clone size: -; CDR3 length: 13; J gene: TRBJ1-1; CDR3 DNA: TGTGCCAGCTGCCCTTACAGGAACACTGAAGCTTTCTTT; CDR3 protein: CASCPYRNTEAFF
D gene: -; V gene: TRBV10-1; clone size: -; CDR3 length: 17; J gene: TRBJ1-5; CDR3 DNA: TGCGCCAGCAGCGCATTACCGGGAAAAGGGGGAAATCAGCCCCAGCATTTT; CDR3 protein: CASSALPGKGGNQPQHF
D gene: -; V gene: TRBV6-1; clone size: -; CDR3 length: 13; J gene: TRBJ2-3; CDR3 DNA: TGTGCCAGTACGGAGATGTACACAGATACGCAGTATTTT; CDR3 protein: CASTEMYTDTQYF
D gene: -; V gene: TRBV28; clone size: once; CDR3 length: 14; J gene: TRBJ2-7; CDR3 DNA: TGTGCCAGCAGTTTATCCGGGACAACCTACGAGCAGTACTTC; CDR3 protein: CASSLSGTTYEQYF
D gene: -; V gene: TRBV18; clone size: -; CDR3 length: 15; J gene: TRBJ1-5; CDR3 DNA: TGTGCCAGCTCCCGCAGTGCCTATAGCAATCAGCCCCAGCATTTT; CDR3 protein: CASSRSAYSNQPQHF
D gene: -; V gene: TRBV30; clone size: once; CDR3 length: 13; J gene: TRBJ1-1; CDR3 DNA: TGTGCCTGGAGTCGAGGGGGTGACACTGAAGCTTTCTTT; CDR3 protein: CAWSRGGDTEAFF
D gene: -; V gene: TRBV6-4; clone size: -; CDR3 length: 15; J gene: TRBJ2-1; CDR3 DNA: TGTGCCAGCAGTGTGGGCGGAAACTACAACAATGAGCAGTTCTTC; CDR3 protein: CASSVGGNYNNEQFF
D gene: -; V gene: TRBV5-4; clone size: -; CDR3 length: 14; J gene: TRBJ2-2; CDR3 DNA: TGTGCCAGCAGCTTGGCCTCCAACACCGGGGAGCTGTTTTTT; CDR3 protein: CASSLASNTGELFF